The 32 T cell receptor beta chains reported below all come from one sample, sequenced in a study of blood T cell repertoires in COVID-19. Sequencing used immunoSEQ multiplex PCR; TCRdb keeps in-frame clones, though not all of them. The sample carries about 53,000 clones, 70% to 85% recorded once. The sample was peripheral blood. These receptors originate from a human donor in a cohort sampled during active COVID-19.

The chain combines TRBV5-6 with TRBJ2-1; possible D gene TRBD2, 6 bases. The CDR3 is made up of 16 amino acids. With 5 bases removed from V and 0 bases from J, the gap between germline ends came to 15 bases. Per germline, CDR1 SGHDT and CDR2 YYEEEE. CDR3 in DNA: TGTGCCAGCAGTGGTGCCGGGCGGGGCTCCTACAATGAGCAGTTCTTC. Protein: CASSGAGRGSYNEQFF.

This clone was recorded only once. V usage is TRBV6-4 and J usage is TRBJ2-2, with D uncertain. The germline V and J ends were trimmed by 7 bases and 0 bases, with 9 bases remaining between them. CDR1 and CDR2 from the germline V gene are MRHNA and SNTAGT. There are 14 residues in the CDR3. For the CDR3, the DNA is TGTGCCAGCAAGTCACAGCCGAACACCGGGGAGCTGTTTTTT. It encodes CASKSQPNTGELFF.

The rearrangement uses TRBV5-5 and TRBJ2-2; D is perhaps TRBD1 (7 bases). Germline loops: CDR1 SGHKS, CDR2 YYEKEE (reference sequence). This CDR3 region has 16 residues. Trimming stripped 0 bases from V and 6 bases from J, with 15 bases between. The CDR3 loop reads CASSLAGGGISGELFF. The CDR3 DNA reads as TGTGCCAGCAGCTTGGCCGGAGGGGGCATCTCCGGGGAGCTGTTTTTT.

The chain combines TRBV28 with TRBJ2-1, with 14 nucleotides matching TRBD2. The CDR3 has 15 residues. Germline assignment: CDR1 MDHEN and CDR2 SYDVKM. The trim removed 5 bases at V and 11 bases at J, leaving 8 bases unmatched. The CDR3 nucleotides read TGTGCCAGCAGTCCCCGGACTAGCGGGAGGAGTAAGCAGTTCTTC. Amino acids: CASSPRTSGRSKQFF.

The chain uses TRBV21-1 and TRBJ1-5; the table's D call, TRBD1, has no DNA check behind it. TRBV21-1 is given as a pseudogene. The CDR3 has 20 residues. This chain's CDR3 is CASSKATDRSFGYSNQPQHF. The DNA of the CDR3 is TGTGCCAGCAGCAAAGCAACGGACAGATCGTTCGGGTATAGCAATCAGCCCCAGCATTTT.

This rearrangement joins TRBV27 to TRBJ2-2, with a possible D match to TRBD2 (6 bases). CDR3 length: 16 amino acids. The V end was cut by 10 bases, the J end by 0 bases, with 18 bases between. Germline values: CDR1 MNHEY, CDR2 SMNVEV (reference sequence). This chain's CDR3 is CATFTRAGSNTGELFF. The DNA for the CDR3 is TGTGCCACCTTTACCCGAGCGGGTTCGAACACCGGGGAGCTGTTTTTT.

The chain is built from TRBV19 and TRBJ2-4, with D possibly being TRBD1 (5 bases). CDR3 length: 14 residues. CDR1 is LNHDA and CDR2 is SQIVND in the germline V gene (reference sequence). Trimming removed 7 bases at V and 0 bases at J, with 10 bases between. This CDR3 reads CASKDSLAKNIQYF. In DNA, the CDR3 is TGTGCCAGTAAAGACAGCTTAGCCAAAAACATTCAGTACTTC.

The chain recombines TRBV27 with TRBJ2-1; possible D gene TRBD1, 5 bases. The length of the CDR3 is 15 residues. V gave up 4 bases and J gave up 4 bases, with 14 bases separating them. The V gene's germline CDR1 is MNHEY and CDR2 SMNVEV (reference sequence). The CDR3 loop is CASSSGSPTYNEQFF. In DNA form, the CDR3 reads TGTGCCAGCAGTTCAGGGTCCCCTACTTACAATGAGCAGTTCTTC.

The V gene is TRBV7-8, the J gene TRBJ1-5, with D uncertain. Germline V gene data show CDR1 as SGHVS and CDR2 as FQNEAQ. CDR3 length: 14 residues. Trimming took 5 bases from V and 7 from J, leaving 15 bases between them. CDR3 amino acids: CASSPLPGIQPQHF. In DNA, the CDR3 is TGTGCCAGCAGCCCTCTTCCAGGTATCCAGCCCCAGCATTTT.

This rearrangement joins TRBV19 to TRBJ2-7; a weak D match, TRBD2 (6 bases). Germline V gene data show CDR1 as LNHDA and CDR2 as SQIVND (reference sequence). CDR3 size: 17 residues. V shed 5 bases and J shed 7 bases, with 27 bases lying between them. The CDR3 sequence is CASSLTRSGLEGREQYF. CDR3 coding DNA: TGTGCCAGTAGTCTTACGCGCTCGGGACTTGAAGGGAGAGAGCAGTACTTC.

The V and J genes are TRBV6-6 and TRBJ2-4; tentatively, D is TRBD1 (5 bases). Germline V gene data show CDR1 as MNHNY and CDR2 as SVGAGI (reference sequence). The germline V and J ends were trimmed by 0 bases and 4 bases, with 7 bases remaining between them. This CDR3 region has 14 residues. The CDR3 spells CASSYSGAKNIQYF. CDR3 DNA: TGTGCCAGCAGTTACTCAGGGGCTAAAAACATTCAGTACTTC.

This rearrangement joins TRBV5-1 to TRBJ2-1; 14 positions match TRBD2. V shed 0 bases, J shed 10 bases, and the junction held 6 bases outside the gene matches. Germline V gene lookup returns CDR1 SGHRS and CDR2 YFSETQ. The CDR3 has 16 amino acids. The CDR3 protein is CASSLAPGLAGGEQFF. The CDR3 coding sequence is TGCGCCAGCAGCTTGGCCCCCGGACTAGCGGGGGGCGAGCAGTTCTTC.

The chain uses TRBV2 and TRBJ2-7; 11 bases line up with TRBD1. Per the germline V gene, CDR1 is SNHLY and CDR2 is FYNNEI. CDR3 length equals 14 residues. V shed 6 bases, J shed 6 bases, and the junction held 7 bases outside the gene matches. The CDR3 nucleotides are TGTGCCAGCAGCGGGACAGGGGGAGGGCTCGAGCAGTACTTC. The encoded protein is CASSGTGGGLEQYF. Full variable domain (outside the CDR3, taken from reference TRBV2 and TRBJ2-7): EPEVTQTPSHQVTQMGQEVILRCVPISNHLYFYWYRQILGQKVEFLVSFYNNEISEKSEIFDDQFSVERPDGSNFTLKIRSTKLEDSAMYFCASSGTGGGLEQYFGPGTRLTVT.

The V and J genes are TRBV3-1 (or the pseudogene TRBV3-2) and TRBJ1-5; the D gene is possibly TRBD1 (6 bases). Germline assignment: CDR1 LGHDT and CDR2 YNNKEL (reference sequence). Between the trimmed V and J ends, which lost 1 base and 5 bases, there was a span of 9 bases. The CDR3 sequence is 14 residues long. The CDR3 DNA follows: TGTGCCAGCAGCCAAGCCAACAGGGATCAGCCCCAGCATTTT. Translation: CASSQANRDQPQHF.

The rearrangement uses TRBV19 and TRBJ1-2; 7 bases align to TRBD1. V was pared by 5 bases and J by 5 bases, with 11 bases of the junction left unmatched. The CDR3 is 15 residues long. Germline V lookup: CDR1 LNHDA, CDR2 SQIVND (reference sequence). CDR3 DNA: TGTGCCAGTAGTGCGACAGGGAGTCAGGTGTATGGCTACACCTTC. This encodes CASSATGSQVYGYTF.

This sequence joins TRBV5-8 and TRBJ1-5, with D perhaps TRBD1 (5 bases). The germline gives CDR1 SGHTS, CDR2 YDEGEE. The V end was cut by 4 bases, the J end by 3 bases, with 20 bases between. This CDR3 spans 17 amino acids. CDR3 in DNA: TGTGCCAGCAGCCGTGGGACCGGAGGGCTCCTCAATCAGCCCCAGCATTTT. Amino acids: CASSRGTGGLLNQPQHF.

There are many counts of this clone. V is TRBV6-2 or TRBV6-3 and J is TRBJ2-1; 8 positions match TRBD2. This CDR3 is 17 amino acids long. Germline-derived CDR1 and CDR2 are MNHEY and SVGEGT. With 0 bases clipped from V and 4 bases from J, the junction kept 8 bases outside the gene matches. The CDR3 DNA is TGTGCCAGCAGTTACTCCCCGGGTAGCGGGGTATACAATGAGCAGTTCTTC. Its translation is CASSYSPGSGVYNEQFF.

This clone has a handful of counts. This chain uses TRBV6-5 with TRBJ2-3; 8 nucleotides align to TRBD1. This CDR3 is built from 15 residues. Losses at the gene ends were 6 bases for V and 2 bases for J; bases not matched to a gene: 7. Germline loops: CDR1 MNHEY, CDR2 SVGAGI. The CDR3 protein is CASSRADRATDTQYF. The CDR3 bases are TGTGCCAGCAGCCGGGCGGACAGGGCCACAGATACGCAGTATTTT.

This chain uses TRBV7-9 with TRBJ1-1; 7 bases line up with TRBD1. V was pared by 2 bases and J by 0 bases, with 15 bases of the junction left unmatched. The CDR3 contains 19 residues. CDR1 and CDR2 (germline): SEHNR, FQNEAQ (reference sequence). For the CDR3, the DNA is TGTGCCAGCAGCTTAAACCCGGATTCGTGGACAGGCGTGAACACTGAAGCTTTCTTT. It encodes CASSLNPDSWTGVNTEAFF.

This clone has more than one count but fewer than ten. The chain links TRBV28 to TRBJ1-1, with 8 bases fitting TRBD1. This CDR3 is 17 amino acids long. Germline CDR1 and CDR2: MDHEN and SYDVKM. The V and J ends lost 1 base and 1 base, in that order; junction bases with no gene match: 8. This chain's CDR3 is CASSLSGTGFRNTEAFF. The CDR3 DNA reads TGTGCCAGCAGTTTATCCGGGACAGGCTTTAGGAACACTGAAGCTTTCTTT.

This clone came up a few times. The genes are TRBV25-1 and TRBJ1-5; 7 nucleotides align to TRBD1. Germline CDR1 MGHDK, CDR2 SYGVNS. The V gene end was trimmed by 10 bases and the J gene end by 3 bases; junction bases not matched to a gene: 9. CDR3 length equals 14 residues. The DNA for the CDR3 is TGTGCCACCAAGGCAGGGGGTTTCAATCAGCCCCAGCATTTT. This codes for CATKAGGFNQPQHF.

This clone was recorded only once. This chain joins TRBV30 and TRBJ1-1; D is unclear. CDR1 GTSNPN and CDR2 SVGIG come from the germline V gene (reference sequence). The V and J ends lost 3 bases and 1 base respectively, with 9 bases between them. The CDR3 loop spans 13 amino acids. The CDR3 nucleotides are TGTGCCTGGAGAGCTTTATCGAACACTGAAGCTTTCTTT. Translated: CAWRALSNTEAFF.

This clone was recorded a few times. The chain employs TRBV9 and TRBJ1-2, with TRBD1 identical over 7 bases. V shed 2 bases, J shed 3 bases, and the junction held 4 bases outside the gene matches. Looked up from germline, CDR1 is SGDLS and CDR2 is YYNGEE. This CDR3 contains 14 residues. The CDR3 nucleotides are TGTGCCAGCAGCGTCCAGGGGGGTGACTATGGCTACACCTTC. It specifies CASSVQGGDYGYTF.

This chain connects TRBV3-1 (or the pseudogene TRBV3-2) to TRBJ2-5; 8 bases line up with TRBD1. The CDR3 covers 15 residues. Per the germline V gene, CDR1 is LGHDT and CDR2 is YNNKEL (reference sequence). With V trimmed by 6 bases and J by 7 bases, 13 bases remained unmatched. CDR3 DNA sequence: TGTGCCAGCAGACCCAAGGACAGGGCGGCGGGGACCCAGTACTTC. Translation gives CASRPKDRAAGTQYF.

The chain has TRBV15 and TRBJ2-7; the D gene is possibly TRBD1 (6 bases). The V end was cut by 3 bases, the J end by 7 bases, with 13 bases between. Per the germline V gene, CDR1 is LNHNV and CDR2 is YYDKDF (reference sequence). The CDR3 consists of 13 residues. CDR3 nucleotides: TGTGCCACCAGCAGTAGACAGGCAGGGGAGCAGTACTTC. Protein sequence: CATSSRQAGEQYF.

The chain recombines TRBV6-5 with TRBJ2-1, with TRBD2 matching 11 bases. Losses at the gene ends were 11 bases for V and 5 bases for J; bases not matched to a gene: 8. The germline CDR1 and CDR2 sequences are MNHEY and SVGAGI. The CDR3 runs to 14 residues. CDR3 residues: CASEGTSGNNEQFF. In DNA, the CDR3 is TGTGCCTCAGAAGGGACTAGCGGAAACAATGAGCAGTTCTTC.

V gene TRBV18 combines with J gene TRBJ1-5, with D uncertain. Per the germline V gene, CDR1 is KGHSH and CDR2 is LQKENI. Trimming took off 2 bases at V and 0 bases at J, with 8 bases between the two ends. The CDR3 is 15 amino acids. The DNA of the CDR3 is TGTGCCAGCTCACCAATGGCTGTTAGCAATCAGCCCCAGCATTTT. It yields the protein CASSPMAVSNQPQHF.

V and J are TRBV6-6 and TRBJ1-3, with no clear D. CDR3 size: 12 residues. Germline CDR1 MNHNY, CDR2 SVGAGI (reference sequence). Trimming left V 7 bases short and J 5 bases short, with 9 bases between. CDR3 nucleotide sequence: TGTGCCAGCACCGAACAGCGAAACACCATATATTTT. Its protein is CASTEQRNTIYF.

The CDR3 nucleotides are TGTGCCAGCAGCGTAGGTTGGCGGGACTTCCAAGAGACCCAGTACTTC. Translated: CASSVGWRDFQETQYF. J is TRBJ2-5 and V is TRBV9; D perhaps matches TRBD2 (6 bases). V was trimmed by 0 bases and J by 1 base, leaving 13 bases between them. Germline values: CDR1 SGDLS, CDR2 YYNGEE. This CDR3 has 16 amino acids.

V and J are TRBV5-6 and TRBJ1-4; D remains unclear. V was pared by 3 bases and J by 4 bases, with 7 bases between. This CDR3 region has 13 residues. CDR1 is SGHDT and CDR2 is YYEEEE in the germline V gene. The CDR3 reads CASSWARNEKLFF. Here the CDR3 DNA reads TGTGCCAGCAGCTGGGCCCGTAATGAAAAACTGTTTTTT.

The chain has TRBV29-1 and TRBJ1-4; D unresolved. CDR1 and CDR2 from the germline V gene are SQVTM and ANQGSEA. The CDR3 spans 13 residues. Trimming stripped 4 bases from V and 7 bases from J, with 13 bases between. CDR3 nucleotides: TGCAGCGTTGCCCCCAGCGGTGGTGAAAAACTGTTTTTT. Encoded protein: CSVAPSGGEKLFF.

The CDR3 nucleotides are TGCGCCAGCAGCCGCAGCCGGCGGGGGGGGGATGAGCAGTTCTTC. It specifies CASSRSRRGGDEQFF. The rearrangement links TRBV4-3 to TRBJ2-1; 9 nucleotides agree with TRBD2. CDR1 and CDR2 (germline): LGHNA, YSLEER. The J segment lost 8 bases and the V segment lost 4 bases, leaving 9 bases of the junction unmatched. The CDR3 totals 15 residues.